These 20 T cell receptor beta chains were sequenced from one sample in a study of CD8 T cells in ankylosing spondylitis. For these TCRs, the target antigens are not known. General study points: Ankylosing spondylitis blood seemed to carry a telltale TCR beta motif made of under ten highly homologous variants.

TCRdb redid the calling of the 5' RACE reads with MiXCR, one entry per CDR3 protein. The table includes approximately 540,000 distinct CDR3 sequences, 9.5% to 15% detected once. The sequencing sample was made of blood, either unsorted or a sorted T cell fraction (not recorded which). All receptors come from a male donor with ankylosing spondylitis.

This clonotype has more than one count but fewer than ten. The chain carries TRBV10-3 and TRBJ1-1; 10 positions agree with TRBD1. V trimming: 2 bases; J trimming: 8 bases; junction bases outside the gene matches: 5. The CDR3 has 14 amino acids. The germline CDR1 and CDR2 sequences are ENHRY and SYGVKD. The CDR3, as DNA: TGTGCCATCAGTGAGAGACAGGGGGCTCACGAAGCTTTCTTT. Translating gives CAISERQGAHEAFF.

V usage is TRBV7-6 and J usage is TRBJ2-4; perhaps TRBD2 as D (7 bases). The germline CDR1 and CDR2 sequences are SGHVS and FNYEAQ. V was pared by 3 bases and J by 0 bases, with 18 bases between. This CDR3 region has 18 residues. The CDR3 region has the DNA TGTGCCAGCAGCTTCCCCTTTTCGAGGGGGGGAGCCAAAAACATTCAGTACTTC. Translated, it gives CASSFPFSRGGAKNIQYF. The full variable domain, its missing parts supplied by reference TRBV7-6 and TRBJ2-4, is GAGVSQSPRYKVTKRGQDVALRCDPISGHVSLYWYRQALGQGPEFLTYFNYEAQQDKSGLPNDRFSAERPEGSISTLTIQRTEQRDSAMYRCASSFPFSRGGAKNIQYFGAGTRLSVL.

This clonotype was counted ten times or more. The rearrangement links TRBV7-9 to TRBJ2-3; D may be TRBD2 (5 bases). The CDR3 loop spans 15 amino acids. Germline values: CDR1 SEHNR, CDR2 FQNEAQ (reference sequence). Trimming pared 0 bases from V and 6 bases from J, leaving 13 bases between. The CDR3 bases are TGTGCCAGCAGCTTAGCTCTGCTACTAGGGGATACGCAGTATTTT. Its translation is CASSLALLLGDTQYF.

The chain is built from TRBV10-2 and TRBJ2-3, with D possibly being TRBD2 (6 bases). V was pared by 5 bases and J by 2 bases, with 11 bases between. Germline lookup yields CDR1 WSHSY and CDR2 SAAADI. The CDR3 consists of 14 residues. Written as DNA, the CDR3 is TGCGCCAGCAGTTTTAGCGGCCCCACAGATACGCAGTATTTT. Its protein is CASSFSGPTDTQYF.

Remarks on this clonotype: The CDR3 end shows no conserved phenylalanine or tryptophan, and so a read error is likely. The gene calls are TRBV29-1 and TRBJ1-2, with TRBD1 identical over 9 bases. CDR3 size: 14 residues. Germline assignment: CDR1 SQVTM and CDR2 ANQGSEA. The V gene end was trimmed by 8 bases and the J gene end by 3 bases; junction bases not matched to a gene: 10. DNA for the CDR3: TGCAGCATCGCCCTGGACAGGGGAGACTATGGCTACACCCTC. Its translation is CSIALDRGDYGYTL.

The chain carries TRBV27 and TRBJ2-3, with D unresolved. The CDR3 covers 13 residues. CDR1 MNHEY and CDR2 SMNVEV come from the germline V gene (reference sequence). V lost 7 bases, J lost 1 base, and 9 bases lay in between. The CDR3 here is CASTLRRTDTQYF. The CDR3 nucleotides are TGTGCCAGCACCCTAAGGCGCACAGATACGCAGTATTTT.

The CDR3 protein is CASSFFRWNEQFF. CDR3 bases: TGTGCCAGCAGTTTTTTCAGGTGGAATGAGCAGTTCTTC. The chain employs TRBV27 and TRBJ2-1; no definite D call. V lost 3 bases and J 7 bases, leaving 10 bases between the germline ends. The V gene's germline CDR1 is MNHEY and CDR2 SMNVEV (reference sequence). The CDR3 has 13 residues.

The rearrangement uses TRBV20-1 and TRBJ2-1, with 9 bases fitting TRBD2. The CDR3 covers 15 residues. V lost 1 base to trimming and J lost 9 bases; unmatched junction nucleotides: 10. Germline CDR1 DFQATT, CDR2 SNEGSKA (reference sequence). CDR3 region: CSARVLAGGLSEQFF. In DNA form, the CDR3 reads TGCAGTGCTAGAGTTTTGGCGGGAGGGCTAAGTGAGCAGTTCTTC.

The CDR3 nucleotides are TGTGCCAGCAGCTTAGGAGGGACAGGGTCGCTTAGCGGCTACACCTTC. It codes for CASSLGGTGSLSGYTF. The V call is TRBV7-9, the J call TRBJ1-2; 9 positions agree with TRBD1. CDR1 is SEHNR, CDR2 FQNEAQ, per germline (reference sequence). The CDR3 runs to 16 residues. V shed 1 base and J 8 bases; nucleotides not matched to a gene: 11.

The rearrangement joins TRBV28 to TRBJ2-7, with D uncertain. In germline, CDR1 is MDHEN, CDR2 SYDVKM. The CDR3 is 12 residues long. The V gene lost 5 bases and the J gene lost 1 base, with 6 bases spanning the gap. CDR3 sequence: CASSARSYEQYV. CDR3 in DNA: TGTGCCAGCAGTGCCCGATCCTACGAGCAGTACGTC.

This clonotype showed up just a few times. This rearrangement joins TRBV27 to TRBJ2-5, with 10 bases lining up with TRBD2. The junction had 5 bases not matched to a gene; V was cut back by 3 bases and J by 1 base. Germline lookup yields CDR1 MNHEY and CDR2 SMNVEV (reference sequence). This CDR3 has 16 amino acids. The CDR3, as DNA: TGTGCCAGCAGTTTTGGAACTAGCGGGACCCAAGAGACCCAGTACTTC. Translating gives CASSFGTSGTQETQYF.

This clonotype was picked up a small number of times. The J gene is TRBJ1-2, the V gene TRBV29-1, with 12 bases fitting TRBD1. With 6 bases clipped from V and 5 bases from J, the junction kept 10 bases outside the gene matches. This CDR3 comprises 15 residues. CDR1 and CDR2 (germline): SQVTM, ANQGSEA. CDR3: CSVSSPGQGAYGYTF. As DNA, the CDR3 is TGCAGCGTCTCTTCCCCGGGACAGGGGGCGTATGGCTACACCTTC.

Many counts were recorded for this clonotype. As DNA, the CDR3 is TGCAGTGCTAGATCGGGGCCGACTGGATGGCCCCAGCATTTT. Translation gives CSARSGPTGWPQHF. This chain connects TRBV20-1 to TRBJ1-5; tentatively, D is TRBD1 (5 bases). V was clipped by 2 bases and J by 9 bases, with 17 bases between them. The CDR3 is 14 residues long. Per the germline V gene, CDR1 is DFQATT and CDR2 is SNEGSKA (reference sequence).

The sample holds a few counts of this clonotype. The chain links TRBV12-3 or TRBV12-4 to TRBJ2-5, with a tentative D call TRBD2 (6 bases). CDR3 length equals 14 residues. Trimming cost V 4 bases and J 2 bases, with 11 bases left between them. The DNA for the CDR3 is TGTGCCAGCAGTTCCGCGGGACGGCAAGAGACCCAGTACTTC. Translated, it gives CASSSAGRQETQYF.

The chain employs TRBV20-1 and TRBJ2-1, with 10 positions matching TRBD1. The CDR3 is 16 amino acids. Germline values: CDR1 DFQATT, CDR2 SNEGSKA (reference sequence). Trimming at V came to 3 bases and at J to 2 bases, leaving 7 bases not matched to a gene. This chain's CDR3 is CSARGLGQGTYNEQFF. Here the CDR3 DNA reads TGCAGTGCTAGGGGGTTGGGACAGGGGACCTACAATGAGCAGTTCTTC.

This clonotype was counted at least ten times. This chain links TRBV9 with TRBJ1-1; D remains ambiguous. This CDR3 is built from 14 residues. Germline assignment: CDR1 SGDLS and CDR2 YYNGEE. Trimming stripped 3 bases from V and 3 bases from J, with 12 bases between. The CDR3 region is CASSALIHHTEAFF. The CDR3 bases are TGTGCCAGCAGCGCACTTATTCACCACACTGAAGCTTTCTTT.

This clonotype has a count of ten or more. This chain uses TRBV24-1 with TRBJ2-3, with TRBD2 identical over 8 bases. The CDR3 has 14 amino acids. CDR1 is KGHDR and CDR2 is SFDVKD in the germline V gene. Trimming cost V 6 bases and J 0 bases; bases outside gene matches: 1. The CDR3 reads CATSQRESTDTQYF. CDR3 DNA: TGTGCCACCAGTCAGCGGGAGAGCACAGATACGCAGTATTTT.

The chain couples TRBV29-1 to TRBJ2-5; weak D call: TRBD2 (6 bases). V lost 3 bases, J lost 5 bases, and 13 bases lay in between. The CDR3 spans 13 residues. The germline V gene encodes CDR1 SQVTM and CDR2 ANQGSEA. CDR3: CSVEDGGIETQYF. The DNA of the CDR3 is TGCAGCGTTGAGGACGGGGGTATTGAGACCCAGTACTTC. The full variable domain, rest sourced from reference TRBV29-1 and TRBJ2-5, is SAVISQKPSRDICQRGTSLTIQCQVDSQVTMMFWYRQQPGQSLTLIATANQGSEATYESGFVIDKFPISRPNLTFSTLTVSNMSPEDSSIYLCSVEDGGIETQYFGPGTRLLVL.

V gene TRBV20-1 combines with J gene TRBJ2-5; D tentatively reads TRBD1 or TRBD2 (5 bases each). This CDR3 region has 13 residues. V lost 6 bases, J lost 4 bases, and 15 bases lay in between. Germline CDR1 and CDR2: DFQATT and SNEGSKA (reference sequence). The DNA of the CDR3 is TGCAGTGCCCCCAGGGAGCTGGGAGAGACCCAGTACTTC. Its protein product is CSAPRELGETQYF.

This clonotype was seen a handful of times. The chain employs TRBV5-1 and TRBJ1-2, with 8 bases fitting TRBD1. Germline CDR1 and CDR2: SGHRS and YFSETQ. The V segment lost 4 bases and the J segment 4 bases; nucleotides outside the gene matches: 12. The CDR3 has 16 residues. Here the CDR3 DNA reads TGCGCCAGCAGCACGGGACAGGCTTACGACGGCTATGGCTACACCTTC. This sequence encodes CASSTGQAYDGYGYTF. Looking up the rest from reference TRBV5-1 and TRBJ1-2 gives the full variable domain: KAGVTQTPRYLIKTRGQQVTLSCSPISGHRSVSWYQQTPGQGLQFLFEYFSETQRNKGNFPGRFSGRQFSNSRSEMNVSTLELGDSALYLCASSTGQAYDGYGYTFGSGTRLTVV.